This is a list of T cell receptor beta chains from one sample in a study of lung T cells in sarcoidosis with Löfgren's syndrome. TCRdb re-called the reads through MiXCR, storing one row per CDR3 protein. The sample has about 19,000 distinct CDR3 sequences; 21% are singletons. The sequencing input was CD4+ T cells from bronchoalveolar lavage. The source is a human donor with sarcoidosis (Löfgren's syndrome or another form), or a control subject (not recorded which). Both conserved end residues are part of each CDR3. Each record gives: J gene, D gene, clone size, V gene, CDR3 protein, CDR3 DNA. D genes are given only for firm matches. Size is stated for part of the rows, as once, few or many counts, or as a class when the clone is expanded.

j_call: TRBJ2-7
d_call: TRBD2
clone_size: NA
v_call: TRBV19
cdr3_aa: CASSRRDYSYEQYF
cdr3_nt: TGTGCCAGTAGCAGGAGGGACTACTCCTACGAGCAGTACTTC

j_call: TRBJ2-1
d_call: NA
clone_size: medium-sized
v_call: TRBV12-3/TRBV12-4
cdr3_aa: CASSLGGDEQFF
cdr3_nt: TGTGCCAGCAGTTTAGGGGGAGACGAGCAGTTCTTC

j_call: TRBJ2-3
d_call: TRBD2
clone_size: NA
v_call: TRBV24-1
cdr3_aa: CATREGLNTDTQYF
cdr3_nt: TGTGCCACCAGGGAGGGACTAAACACAGATACGCAGTATTTT

j_call: TRBJ1-2
d_call: NA
clone_size: many
v_call: TRBV4-3
cdr3_aa: CASSQVGSYGYTF
cdr3_nt: TGCGCCAGCAGCCAAGTGGGGTCGTATGGCTACACCTTC

j_call: TRBJ1-5
d_call: NA
clone_size: many
v_call: TRBV20-1
cdr3_aa: CSARSSQVPSQPQHF
cdr3_nt: TGCAGTGCTAGGAGTAGCCAGGTACCAAGTCAGCCCCAGCATTTT

j_call: TRBJ2-3
d_call: TRBD2
clone_size: many
v_call: TRBV7-2
cdr3_aa: CASSSWTSGNTDTQYF
cdr3_nt: TGTGCCAGCAGCTCTTGGACTAGCGGGAACACAGATACGCAGTATTTT

j_call: TRBJ1-1
d_call: NA
clone_size: NA
v_call: TRBV2
cdr3_aa: CASSVLGRGGGEAFF
cdr3_nt: TGTGCCAGCAGTGTTCTCGGACGGGGGGGCGGTGAAGCTTTCTTT

j_call: TRBJ1-6
d_call: NA
clone_size: many
v_call: TRBV3-1
cdr3_aa: CASSQAWGGTGNSPLHF
cdr3_nt: TGTGCCAGCAGCCAAGCTTGGGGAGGTACGGGCAATTCACCCCTCCACTTT

j_call: TRBJ1-1
d_call: NA
clone_size: many
v_call: TRBV6-1
cdr3_aa: CASSYRSGFGNTEAFF
cdr3_nt: TGTGCCAGCAGTTATCGTAGTGGGTTTGGGAACACTGAAGCTTTCTTT

j_call: TRBJ2-5
d_call: NA
clone_size: NA
v_call: TRBV10-3
cdr3_aa: CAISESGPGETQYF
cdr3_nt: TGTGCCATCAGTGAGTCCGGGCCTGGGGAGACCCAGTACTTC

j_call: TRBJ1-1
d_call: NA
clone_size: medium-sized
v_call: TRBV7-2
cdr3_aa: CASSLQTGITEAFF
cdr3_nt: TGTGCCAGCAGCTTACAAACAGGGATCACTGAAGCTTTCTTT

j_call: TRBJ2-2
d_call: NA
clone_size: medium-sized
v_call: TRBV15
cdr3_aa: CATSRVLSPGELFF
cdr3_nt: TGTGCCACCAGCAGAGTTCTTTCCCCCGGGGAGCTGTTTTTT

j_call: TRBJ1-5
d_call: TRBD1
clone_size: NA
v_call: TRBV18
cdr3_aa: CASSPGQSNQPQHF
cdr3_nt: TGTGCCAGCTCGCCGGGACAGAGCAATCAGCCCCAGCATTTT

j_call: TRBJ1-1
d_call: TRBD1
clone_size: NA
v_call: TRBV29-1
cdr3_aa: CSVLSTGGASF
cdr3_nt: TGCAGCGTATTAAGTACAGGGGGAGCTTCCTTT

j_call: TRBJ2-1
d_call: TRBD2
clone_size: medium-sized
v_call: TRBV20-1
cdr3_aa: CSALAGSYNEQFF
cdr3_nt: TGCAGTGCTCTAGCGGGATCCTACAATGAGCAGTTCTTC

j_call: TRBJ1-1
d_call: NA
clone_size: many
v_call: TRBV20-1
cdr3_aa: CSASYRGGTEAFF
cdr3_nt: TGCAGTGCAAGTTATAGGGGGGGGACTGAAGCTTTCTTT

j_call: TRBJ2-1
d_call: TRBD2
clone_size: few
v_call: TRBV29-1
cdr3_aa: CSVEASGSRSYNEQFF
cdr3_nt: TGCAGCGTTGAGGCTAGCGGGAGTAGGTCCTACAATGAGCAGTTCTTC

j_call: TRBJ2-7
d_call: NA
clone_size: many
v_call: TRBV4-1
cdr3_aa: CASSQGGLRETYEQYF
cdr3_nt: TGCGCCAGCAGCCAAGGGGGGCTACGGGAAACCTACGAGCAGTACTTC

j_call: TRBJ1-1
d_call: NA
clone_size: many
v_call: TRBV28
cdr3_aa: CASSFGTGGMNTEAFF
cdr3_nt: TGTGCCAGCAGTTTCGGGACTGGGGGTATGAACACTGAAGCTTTCTTT

j_call: TRBJ2-1
d_call: NA
clone_size: NA
v_call: TRBV5-1
cdr3_aa: CASSLGSYNERFF
cdr3_nt: TGCGCCAGCAGCTTGGGTTCCTACAATGAGCGGTTCTTC

j_call: TRBJ1-5
d_call: NA
clone_size: few
v_call: TRBV5-6
cdr3_aa: CASSANTGSNQPQHF
cdr3_nt: TGTGCCAGCAGTGCCAATACAGGGAGTAATCAGCCCCAGCATTTT

j_call: TRBJ1-2
d_call: TRBD1
clone_size: many
v_call: TRBV4-2
cdr3_aa: CASSPSGTGDRGYTF
cdr3_nt: TGTGCCAGCAGCCCAAGCGGGACAGGGGATCGTGGCTACACCTTC

j_call: TRBJ2-5
d_call: NA
clone_size: many
v_call: TRBV5-8
cdr3_aa: CASSFVTEETQYF
cdr3_nt: TGTGCCAGCAGTTTCGTCACCGAAGAGACCCAGTACTTC

j_call: TRBJ2-3
d_call: TRBD1
clone_size: many
v_call: TRBV6-6
cdr3_aa: CASSYVGQGQDTQYF
cdr3_nt: TGTGCCAGCAGTTACGTGGGACAGGGTCAAGATACGCAGTATTTT

j_call: TRBJ2-7
d_call: NA
clone_size: NA
v_call: TRBV5-8
cdr3_aa: CASSSTERAFVGEQYF
cdr3_nt: TGTGCCAGCAGCTCAACGGAAAGGGCCTTTGTGGGCGAGCAGTACTTC

j_call: TRBJ2-7
d_call: TRBD1
clone_size: NA
v_call: TRBV9
cdr3_aa: CASSVGTGVFHEQYF
cdr3_nt: TGTGCCAGCAGCGTCGGGACAGGGGTATTCCACGAGCAGTACTTC

j_call: TRBJ2-1
d_call: NA
clone_size: many
v_call: TRBV28
cdr3_aa: CASSIPGSTSRQFF
cdr3_nt: TGTGCCAGCAGCATCCCCGGCAGCACGTCCAGGCAGTTCTTC

j_call: TRBJ1-2
d_call: NA
clone_size: medium-sized
v_call: TRBV6-2/TRBV6-3
cdr3_aa: CASSYSAGTFYGYTF
cdr3_nt: TGTGCCAGCAGTTACTCCGCCGGAACATTCTATGGCTACACCTTC

j_call: TRBJ1-1
d_call: NA
clone_size: many
v_call: TRBV12-3/TRBV12-4
cdr3_aa: CASFLSGTVNTEAFF
cdr3_nt: TGTGCCAGCTTCCTTTCCGGGACGGTGAACACTGAAGCTTTCTTT